The clone carrying this T cell receptor (beta chain) was observed at least ten times. In building TCR beta libraries, iRepertoire HTBI primers were used together with Arm-PCR of CDR3 regions. TCRdb reprocessed the multiplex PCR reads with MiXCR, giving one entry per CDR3 protein. In the table there are approximately 360,000 distinct CDR3 sequences, 10% to 15% of which are singletons. The record originates from a study of regulatory T cells in long-lasting Graves disease. Time point defined: newly diagnosed GD, antithyroid drugs for less than 3 months. Researchers made the TCR library from RNA that was extracted from PBMCs. V shed 0 bases and J shed 3 bases, with 7 bases lying between them. The CDR3 is 14 residues long. From germline, CDR1 is SGHRS and CDR2 YFSETQ. The sample also formed part of further work on T cells in Graves' hyperthyroidism and ophthalmopathy. That study reports: Most thyroid clonotypes expanded above 0.001 appeared in blood too.

The source of this sequence is a woman aged 18-35 years with Graves disease. Sequences were derived from peripheral blood mononuclear cells (PBMCs), sampled at new diagnosis, from a patient treated with antithyroid drugs. The chain is built from TRBV5-1 and TRBJ2-1; D ambiguous. This CDR3 reads CASSLGQDYNEQFF. DNA of the CDR3: TGCGCCAGCAGCTTGGGGCAGGACTACAATGAGCAGTTCTTC.